These 11 T cell receptor beta chains were sequenced from one sample in a study of spatial heterogeneity in lung cancer. MiXCR was run by TCRdb on the 5' RACE reads, yielding one entry per CDR3 protein. The table records around 110,000 distinct CDR3 sequences, 9.5% to 15% of them present only once. Sample time point: blood at routine non-recurrence follow-up after resection. No cell sorting; template was whole RNA from tumor, lung tissue or PBMC. This specimen consisted of PBMCs, obtained at follow-up. The receptors here all came from a male donor with early-stage non-small cell lung cancer.

This chain links TRBV11-3 with TRBJ2-3, with TRBD2 matching 10 bases. There are 15 residues in the CDR3. In germline, CDR1 is SGHNT, CDR2 YENEEA. V dropped 2 bases and J dropped 3; count of bases not matched to a gene: 2. The CDR3 protein is CASSLPGLATDTQYF. CDR3 nucleotides: TGTGCCAGCAGCTTACCGGGACTAGCGACAGATACGCAGTATTTT.

There are many counts of this clonotype. The chain combines TRBV15 with TRBJ2-1; TRBD2 agrees at 8 bases. Germline V lookup: CDR1 LNHNV, CDR2 YYDKDF (reference sequence). The CDR3 has 16 amino acids. V dropped 0 bases and J dropped 6; count of bases not matched to a gene: 7. This chain's CDR3 is CATSRDRGGYRNEQFF. CDR3 DNA: TGTGCCACCAGCAGAGACCGGGGGGGCTACCGCAATGAGCAGTTCTTC.

This clonotype was recorded many times. V gene TRBV5-1 combines with J gene TRBJ1-1; 7 bases line up with TRBD1. The CDR3 consists of 16 residues. V lost 0 bases, J lost 0 bases, and 5 bases stayed unmatched. Germline V lookup: CDR1 SGHRS, CDR2 YFSETQ. The CDR3 reads CASSLDAGGMNTEAFF. DNA of the CDR3: TGCGCCAGCAGCTTGGATGCAGGGGGAATGAACACTGAAGCTTTCTTT.

This clonotype appeared many times. The J gene is TRBJ1-4, the V gene TRBV7-2; 10 bases agree with TRBD1. The V segment lost 5 bases and the J segment 6 bases; nucleotides outside the gene matches: 6. This CDR3 is 15 amino acids long. Germline V gene lookup returns CDR1 SGHTA and CDR2 FQGNSA. The CDR3 DNA is TGTGCCAGCAGCCAAACCGGGACAGGGGATGAAAAACTGTTTTTT. It specifies CASSQTGTGDEKLFF.

This clonotype was recorded many times. This rearrangement joins TRBV20-1 to TRBJ1-2; D gene ambiguous. This CDR3 comprises 13 residues. Trimming stripped 1 base from V and 1 base from J, with 7 bases between. The germline gives CDR1 DFQATT, CDR2 SNEGSKA (reference sequence). This CDR3 is CSARGTLNYGYTF. The DNA for the CDR3 is TGCAGTGCTAGAGGGACCCTTAACTATGGCTACACCTTC.

This clonotype has just a few counts. This chain links TRBV6-5 with TRBJ1-2; maybe TRBD1 (6 bases). The CDR3 extends over 15 amino acids. Germline V gene data show CDR1 as MNHEY and CDR2 as SVGAGI. The V gene lost 4 bases and the J gene lost 0 bases, with 12 bases spanning the gap. CDR3 coding DNA: TGTGCCAGCAGTTCCGGACAGATTGCTAACTATGGCTACACCTTC. Protein sequence: CASSSGQIANYGYTF.

This clonotype appeared a few times. CDR3 amino acids: CASRADRGFRAEAFF. In nucleotides, the CDR3 is TGTGCCAGCAGAGCAGACAGGGGATTTAGAGCTGAAGCTTTCTTT. The chain employs TRBV27 and TRBJ1-1; the match to TRBD1 covers 8 bases. The CDR3 spans 15 residues. CDR1 is MNHEY and CDR2 is SMNVEV in the germline V gene (reference sequence). The trim removed 6 bases at V and 6 bases at J, leaving 12 bases unmatched.

This chain's CDR3 is CASSSPLGRGLGNEQYF. Here the CDR3 DNA reads TGTGCCAGCAGTTCCCCATTGGGCAGGGGCCTTGGGAACGAGCAGTACTTC. This chain links TRBV28 with TRBJ2-7; maybe TRBD1 (6 bases). CDR3 length equals 17 residues. With 4 bases removed from V and 5 bases from J, the gap between germline ends came to 24 bases. Germline assignment: CDR1 MDHEN and CDR2 SYDVKM.

This clonotype occurred many times. CDR3 sequence (DNA): TGTGCCAGCAGCTTCGAGGGGAGAATCTATGGCTACACCTTC. This translates into CASSFEGRIYGYTF. V gene TRBV5-4 combines with J gene TRBJ1-2; possible D gene TRBD1, 5 bases. Germline CDR1 and CDR2: SGHNT and YYREEE (reference sequence). The length of the CDR3 is 14 residues. Trimming cost V 2 bases and J 4 bases, with 12 bases left between them. Variable domain in full (rest from reference TRBV5-4 and TRBJ1-2): ETGVTQSPTHLIKTRGQQVTLRCSSQSGHNTVSWYQQALGQGPQFIFQYYREEENGRGNFPPRFSGLQFPNYSSELNVNALELDDSALYLCASSFEGRIYGYTFGSGTRLTVV.

The table lists this clonotype with many counts. This chain uses TRBV7-8 with TRBJ1-3; D gene ambiguous. The V gene lost 1 base and the J gene lost 0 bases, with 13 bases spanning the gap. From germline, CDR1 is SGHVS and CDR2 FQNEAQ. The CDR3 length is 17 residues. The DNA of the CDR3 is TGTGCCAGCAGCTTAGGTTTTGACACCCGCTCTGGAAACACCATATATTTT. Translating gives CASSLGFDTRSGNTIYF.

This clonotype was observed a few times. The chain employs TRBV4-1 and TRBJ1-4; D possibly corresponds to TRBD1 (5 bases). The CDR3 is made up of 16 amino acids. Deletions cut 2 bases from V and 6 bases from J, with 16 bases between. The germline CDR1 and CDR2 sequences are MGHRA and YSYEKL. The CDR3 sequence is CASSQYGSRADEKLFF. The CDR3 DNA reads TGCGCCAGCAGCCAATACGGGAGCAGGGCTGATGAAAAACTGTTTTTT.